These T cell receptor beta chains were read from a single sample in a study of T cells in Graves' hyperthyroidism and ophthalmopathy. MiXCR, applied by TCRdb to the multiplex PCR reads, yields one record per CDR3 protein. Among under 350,000 distinct CDR3 sequences, 15% to 20% were seen once, and the ten largest hold approximately 60%. The sequenced sample consisted of blood. These receptors were collected from a woman in her sixties with Graves' ophthalmopathy. Both conserved end residues are trimmed from each CDR3. A D gene is named only where the DNA matches it firmly. The listing skips clone size in some rows; elsewhere it reads once, few, many or a size class.

many TRBD2 TRBJ2-3 TRBV7-9 ASSSTISGIADTQY
many - TRBJ2-3 TRBV7-9 ASSVTDTQY
many - TRBJ2-2 TRBV5-1 ASSPGQPGELF
- TRBD2 TRBJ2-3 TRBV6-4 ASSLELAGVDTQY
many TRBD2 TRBJ2-1 TRBV27 ASSPGTSGSNEQF
many TRBD1 TRBJ1-5 TRBV2 ASSDGTVRGNQPQH
- - TRBJ2-7 TRBV28 ASSLGAQGGHEQY
few - TRBJ2-3 TRBV25-1 ASNNVVTDTQY
few - TRBJ2-1 TRBV5-4 ASSRGGAYNEQF
many TRBD1 TRBJ2-1 TRBV11-3 ASSLGQGAFNEQF
few TRBD2 TRBJ2-3 TRBV5-1 ASSLPGTSGGTDTQY
- - TRBJ1-3 TRBV2 ASSVRGASGNTIY
many - TRBJ1-5 TRBV20-1 SARPGFSNQPQH
- - TRBJ2-2 TRBV7-9 ASHHLNTEELF
- - TRBJ2-2 TRBV5-1 ASSLAYGNTGELF
few - TRBJ1-3 TRBV4-3 ASSQDRGYSGNTIY
few - TRBJ2-5 TRBV14 ASSQPEYQETQY
many TRBD2 TRBJ2-7 TRBV7-2 ASSFARLAGYEQY
many TRBD1 TRBJ2-1 TRBV24-1 ATSEPGQGGRNEQF
many - TRBJ1-2 TRBV28 ASSPLAGPAAYGYT
many - TRBJ2-7 TRBV15 ATSPNRLPYEQY
- TRBD1 TRBJ1-1 TRBV30 AWSVAGGIRRAF
- - TRBJ2-2 TRBV9 ASSVRVADTGELF
many - TRBJ2-1 TRBV20-1 SASGYNEQF
few TRBD1 TRBJ1-5 TRBV9 ASSDRGDQPQH
many TRBD1 TRBJ2-3 TRBV9 ASSVAGTGADTQY
- TRBD1 TRBJ2-7 TRBV7-8 ASSYYTPQGESYEQY
many TRBD1 TRBJ1-1 TRBV6-1 ASSRWGQLAF
many - TRBJ1-5 TRBV20-1 SARDRKTAIDQPQH
many TRBD2 TRBJ2-7 TRBV6-1 ASSLAGGTYEQY